This T cell receptor (beta chain) was found in a study of blood T cell repertoires in COVID-19. Overall study: The United States, Italy and Spain supplied acute and convalescent COVID-19 samples. PBMCs, B-cell-depleted T cells, or T cells provided the cDNA or gDNA that made up the material.

The CDR3 is made up of 14 amino acids. CDR1 SGHRS and CDR2 YFSETQ come from the germline V gene. The V end lost 0 bases, the J end lost 4 bases, and 8 bases lay between the germline ends. Authors' data handling: Amplifying reference gene primers gave estimates of nucleated cell counts. Sequencing was performed with immunoSEQ multiplex PCR; in TCRdb, only in-frame clones are kept and a portion is missing. For V, J and clone size, that table is used; D and trimming come from the DNA. Here the sample spans 65,000 to 70,000 clones, 65% to 80% being singletons. The receptor comes from a human donor in a cohort sampled during active COVID-19. Sequenced input: peripheral blood. This rearrangement joins TRBV5-1 to TRBJ2-4; tentative D call: TRBD1 (5 bases). This CDR3 is CASSLGTPKNIQYF. The CDR3 DNA sequence: TGCGCCAGCAGCTTGGGGACACCTAAAAACATTCAGTACTTC.